This T cell receptor (beta chain) was captured in a study of cytomegalovirus exposure and HLA in healthy donors. The V segment lost 6 bases and the J segment 3 bases; nucleotides outside the gene matches: 8. The V gene's germline CDR1 is LNHDA and CDR2 SQIVND (reference sequence). This CDR3 has 16 residues. PCR involved 60 Vbeta and 13 Jbeta primers. The assay was immunoSEQ multiplex PCR, and TCRdb's table has in-frame clones only and misses some. The sample has 95,000 to 150,000 clones; roughly 80% are singletons. General study findings and limits: Apart from CMV serostatus, no immune exposure information was available. Among donors in an Asian-associated ancestry cluster, a later analysis reportedly found fewer N-insertions than the approximately 670-donor mean.

Worth noting for this clone: Its antigen remains unknown.

The chain joins TRBV19 to TRBJ2-1; 10 positions match TRBD2. The sequence was collected from a woman in her 40s in good health and CMV-seronegative. The sequenced material came from PBMCs. Written as DNA, the CDR3 is TGTGCCAGTAGCCCCAGCGGGGGGGCCTACTACAATGAGCAGTTCTTC. It specifies CASSPSGGAYYNEQFF.